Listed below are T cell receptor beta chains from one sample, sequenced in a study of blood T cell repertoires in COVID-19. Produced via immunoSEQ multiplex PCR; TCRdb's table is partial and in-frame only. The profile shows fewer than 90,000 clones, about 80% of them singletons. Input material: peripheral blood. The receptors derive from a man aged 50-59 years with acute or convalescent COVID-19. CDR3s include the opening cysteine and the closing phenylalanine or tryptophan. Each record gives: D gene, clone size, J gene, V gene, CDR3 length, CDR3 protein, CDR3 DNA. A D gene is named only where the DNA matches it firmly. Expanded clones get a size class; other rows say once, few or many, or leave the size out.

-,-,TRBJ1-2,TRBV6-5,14,CASFHGGSNYGYTF,TGTGCCAGCTTCCACGGGGGTTCTAACTATGGCTACACCTTC
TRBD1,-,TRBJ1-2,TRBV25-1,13,CASSRGQGYGYTF,TGTGCCAGCAGTCGGGGACAGGGCTATGGCTACACCTTC
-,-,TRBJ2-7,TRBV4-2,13,CASSQTGNYEQYF,TGTGCCAGCAGCCAAACGGGAAACTACGAGCAGTACTTC
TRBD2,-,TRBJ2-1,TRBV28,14,CASSLGGTYNEQFF,TGTGCCAGCAGTTTGGGAGGGACCTACAATGAGCAGTTCTTC
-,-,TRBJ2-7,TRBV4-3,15,CASSQEEGRAYEQYF,TGCGCCAGCAGCCAAGAGGAAGGCAGGGCCTACGAGCAGTACTTC
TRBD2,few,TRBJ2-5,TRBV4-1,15,CASSLSGIPRETQYF,TGCGCCAGCAGCCTTAGCGGGATTCCTCGGGAGACCCAGTACTTC
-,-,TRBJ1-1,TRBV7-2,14,CASSFTGMNTEAFF,TGTGCCAGCAGCTTTACAGGGATGAACACTGAAGCTTTCTTT
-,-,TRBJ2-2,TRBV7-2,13,CASSIMGGGELFF,TGTGCCAGCAGCATTATGGGCGGGGGGGAGCTGTTTTTT
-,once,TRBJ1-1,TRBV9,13,CASRRTANTEAFF,TGTGCCAGCAGGCGCACAGCGAACACTGAAGCTTTCTTT
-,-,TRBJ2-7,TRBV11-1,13,CASSLGVNYEQYF,TGTGCCAGCTCGCTCGGGGTCAACTACGAGCAGTACTTC
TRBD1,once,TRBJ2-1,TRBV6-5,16,CASSYSGQGIYDEQFF,TGTGCCAGCAGTTACTCGGGACAGGGGATTTATGATGAGCAGTTCTTC
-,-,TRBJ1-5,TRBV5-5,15,CASSLSILSNQPQHF,TGTGCCAGCAGCTTGTCTATCCTTAGCAATCAGCCCCAGCATTTT
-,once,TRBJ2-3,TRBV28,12,CASSLLPDTQYF,TGTGCCAGCAGTTTACTCCCAGATACGCAGTATTTT
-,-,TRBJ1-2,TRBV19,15,CASTSWGRSGDGYTF,TGTGCCAGTACCTCATGGGGCAGGTCGGGTGATGGCTACACCTTC